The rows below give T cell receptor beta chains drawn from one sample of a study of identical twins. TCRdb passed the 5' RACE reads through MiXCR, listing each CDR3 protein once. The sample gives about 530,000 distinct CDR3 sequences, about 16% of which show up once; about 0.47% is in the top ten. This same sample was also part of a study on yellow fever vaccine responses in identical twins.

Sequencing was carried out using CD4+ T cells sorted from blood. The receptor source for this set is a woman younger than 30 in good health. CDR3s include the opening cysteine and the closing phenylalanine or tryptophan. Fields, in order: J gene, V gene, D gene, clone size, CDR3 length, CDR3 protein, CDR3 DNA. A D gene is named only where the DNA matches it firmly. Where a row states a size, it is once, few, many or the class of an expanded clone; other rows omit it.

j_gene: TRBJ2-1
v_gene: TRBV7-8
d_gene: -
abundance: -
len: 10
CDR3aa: CASTPNEQFF
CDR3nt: TGTGCCAGCACCCCCAATGAGCAGTTCTTC

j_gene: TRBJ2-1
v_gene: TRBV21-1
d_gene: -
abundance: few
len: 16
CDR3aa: CASSNRGQFSYNEQFF
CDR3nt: TGTGCCAGCAGCAATAGGGGACAGTTCTCCTACAATGAGCAGTTCTTC

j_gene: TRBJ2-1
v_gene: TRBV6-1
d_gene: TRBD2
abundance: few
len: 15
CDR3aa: CASSRSGSPYNEQFF
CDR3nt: TGTGCCAGCAGTCGTAGCGGGAGCCCCTACAATGAGCAGTTCTTC

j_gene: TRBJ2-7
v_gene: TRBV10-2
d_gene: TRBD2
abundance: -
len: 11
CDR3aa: CATGLAHEQYF
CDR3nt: TGCGCCACCGGACTAGCCCACGAGCAGTACTTC

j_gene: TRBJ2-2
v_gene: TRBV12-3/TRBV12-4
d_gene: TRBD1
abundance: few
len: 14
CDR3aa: CASRTDRVPGELFF
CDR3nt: TGTGCCAGCAGAACAGACAGGGTACCCGGGGAGCTGTTTTTT

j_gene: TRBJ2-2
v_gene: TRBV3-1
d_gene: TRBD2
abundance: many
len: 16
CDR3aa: CASSQGLAGFSGELFF
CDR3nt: TGTGCCAGCAGCCAAGGACTAGCGGGATTTTCCGGGGAGCTGTTTTTT

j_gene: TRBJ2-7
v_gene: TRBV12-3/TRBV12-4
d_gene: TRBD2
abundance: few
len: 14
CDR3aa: CASSLWASGYEQYF
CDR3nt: TGTGCCAGCAGTTTATGGGCTAGCGGCTACGAGCAGTACTTC

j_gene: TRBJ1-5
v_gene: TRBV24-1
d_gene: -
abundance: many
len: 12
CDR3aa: CATSGGGQPQHF
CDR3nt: TGTGCCACCAGTGGGGGGGGGCAGCCCCAGCATTTT

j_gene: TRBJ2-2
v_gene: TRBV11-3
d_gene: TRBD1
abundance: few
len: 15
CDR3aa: CASSSTGVLAGELFF
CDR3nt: TGTGCCAGCAGCTCTACAGGGGTTTTGGCCGGGGAGCTGTTTTTT

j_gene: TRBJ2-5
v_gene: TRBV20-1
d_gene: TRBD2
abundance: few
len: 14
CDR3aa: CSASGLADLETQYF
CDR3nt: TGCAGTGCCTCGGGACTAGCGGACTTAGAGACCCAGTACTTC

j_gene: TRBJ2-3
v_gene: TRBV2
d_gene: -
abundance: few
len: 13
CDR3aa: CASSVGQTDTQYF
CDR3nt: TGTGCCAGCAGTGTAGGGCAGACAGATACGCAGTATTTT

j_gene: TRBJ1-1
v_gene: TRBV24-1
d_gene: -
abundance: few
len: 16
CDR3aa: CATSDSIAEQGTEAFF
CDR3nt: TGTGCCACCAGTGATAGTATAGCAGAACAGGGCACTGAAGCTTTCTTT

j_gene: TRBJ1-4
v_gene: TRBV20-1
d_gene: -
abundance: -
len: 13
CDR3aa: CSAKGQYNEKLFF
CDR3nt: TGCAGTGCTAAAGGACAGTATAATGAAAAACTGTTTTTT

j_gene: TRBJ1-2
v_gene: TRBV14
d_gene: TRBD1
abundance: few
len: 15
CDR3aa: CASSQENRGMSGYTF
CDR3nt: TGTGCCAGCAGCCAGGAAAACAGGGGGATGAGTGGCTACACCTTC

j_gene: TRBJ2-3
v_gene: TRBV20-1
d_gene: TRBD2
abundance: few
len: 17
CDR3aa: CSARTGTSASSTDTQYF
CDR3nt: TGCAGTGCTAGAACCGGGACTAGCGCCTCTAGCACAGATACGCAGTATTTT

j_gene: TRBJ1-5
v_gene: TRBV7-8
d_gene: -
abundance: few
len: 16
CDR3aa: CASSIGTHYSNQPQHF
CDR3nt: TGTGCCAGCAGCATAGGGACACACTATAGCAATCAGCCCCAGCATTTT

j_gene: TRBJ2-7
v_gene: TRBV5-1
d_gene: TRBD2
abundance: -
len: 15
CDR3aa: CASSSGLAGTYEQYF
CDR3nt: TGCGCCAGCAGCTCCGGACTAGCGGGGACCTACGAGCAGTACTTC

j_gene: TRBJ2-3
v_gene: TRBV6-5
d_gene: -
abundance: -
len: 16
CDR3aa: CASSYSVVQGTDTQYF
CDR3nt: TGTGCCAGCAGTTACTCCGTGGTGCAGGGCACAGATACGCAGTATTTT

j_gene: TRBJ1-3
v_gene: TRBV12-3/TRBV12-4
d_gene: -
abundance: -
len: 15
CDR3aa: CASSSAGLSGNTIYF
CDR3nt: TGTGCCAGCAGTTCAGCGGGGTTATCTGGAAACACCATATATTTT

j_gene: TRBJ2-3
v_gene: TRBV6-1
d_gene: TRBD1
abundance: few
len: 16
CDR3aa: CASRRTGTGSTDTQYF
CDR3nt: TGTGCCAGCAGACGCACCGGGACAGGGTCGACAGATACGCAGTATTTT

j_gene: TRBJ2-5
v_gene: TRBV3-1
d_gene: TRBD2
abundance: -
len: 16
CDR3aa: CASSQDFSSGGDTQYF
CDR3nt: TGTGCCAGCAGCCAAGATTTTTCTAGCGGGGGGGACACCCAGTACTTC

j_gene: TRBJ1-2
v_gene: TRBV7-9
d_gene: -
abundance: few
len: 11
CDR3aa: CASALYYGYTF
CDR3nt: TGTGCCAGCGCCCTCTACTATGGCTACACCTTC

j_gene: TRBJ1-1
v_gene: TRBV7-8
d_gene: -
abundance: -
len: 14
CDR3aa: CASSYGSLNTEAFF
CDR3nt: TGTGCCAGCAGCTATGGATCGCTGAACACTGAAGCTTTCTTT

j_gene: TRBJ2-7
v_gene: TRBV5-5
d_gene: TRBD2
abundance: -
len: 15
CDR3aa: CASSGLAGGPYEQYF
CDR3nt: TGTGCCAGCAGCGGACTAGCGGGAGGGCCCTACGAGCAGTACTTC

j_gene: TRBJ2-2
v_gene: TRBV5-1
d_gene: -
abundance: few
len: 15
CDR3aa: CASSFTGANTGELFF
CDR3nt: TGCGCCAGCAGCTTCACCGGGGCCAACACCGGGGAGCTGTTTTTT